These 10 T cell receptor beta chains share one sample of origin, sequenced in a study of T cell repertoires in cytomegalovirus infection (dated by TCRdb to between 2018 and 2020). According to the study, the label for this sample's treatment or condition signals: in vitro stimulation with specific CMV peptide epitopes to enrich CMV-specific T cells. No antigen has been identified for these receptors. The sequencer was an Illumina HiSeq 1500. Using fastp at Q25 and MiXCR, TCRdb reprocessed the public reads and kept productive beta chains. CDR3 protein sequences are deduplicated, and each keeps its most common genes and DNA. In all, the sample holds about 700,000 distinct CDR3 sequences, and roughly 36% of those were seen once. Over 15% of the sample is in the top ten clones. Source: cultured PBMCs, taken from culture after CMV antigen stimulation. The receptor source for this set is a human donor in good health (CMV status not recorded). Some clones in this sample may be carry-over from other donors' samples.

At least ten counts were recorded for this clonotype. This chain uses TRBV10-3 with TRBJ2-7; 12 nucleotides line up with TRBD2. V lost 6 bases and J lost 3; bases outside the gene matches: 6. Germline CDR1 reads ENHRY; CDR2 reads SYGVKD. The CDR3 contains 15 residues. The CDR3 nucleotides read TGTGCCATCAGGACTTCACTAGCGGGAGGCTACGAGCAGTACTTC. Its translation is CAIRTSLAGGYEQYF.

The chain uses TRBV27 and TRBJ2-5; perhaps D is TRBD1 or TRBD2 (7 bases each). This CDR3 has 15 residues. Trimming took off 4 bases at V and 4 bases at J, with 16 bases between the two ends. From germline, CDR1 is MNHEY and CDR2 SMNVEV (reference sequence). The CDR3 spells CASSSYPGGAETQYF. Here the CDR3 DNA reads TGTGCCAGCAGTTCCTACCCAGGGGGGGCAGAGACCCAGTACTTC.

J is TRBJ2-5 and V is TRBV18, with unresolved D. V dropped 0 bases and J dropped 5 bases, with 13 bases sitting between them. The CDR3 loop spans 15 amino acids. From germline, CDR1 is KGHSH and CDR2 LQKENI. In nucleotides, the CDR3 is TGTGCCAGCTCACCACCCAACCGCTACGTGGAGACCCAGTACTTC. Residues: CASSPPNRYVETQYF.

In this sample, this clonotype turned up once. This chain links TRBV6-8 with TRBJ1-2; unclear D gene. The CDR3 sequence is 14 residues long. V lost 2 bases and J lost 3, with 10 bases in between. Germline V gives CDR1 MNHGY, CDR2 SAAAGT. The CDR3 region is CASSYKAADYGYTF. For the CDR3, the DNA is TGTGCCAGCAGTTACAAGGCAGCCGACTATGGCTACACCTTC.

The chain combines TRBV23-1 with TRBJ2-7; perhaps TRBD2 as D (8 bases). TRBV23-1 is an open reading frame whose function is uncertain. This CDR3 has 14 residues. V was clipped by 7 bases and J by 5 bases, with 18 bases between them. The CDR3 loop is CASTTGQRGNEQYF. The CDR3 DNA follows: TGCGCCAGCACGACGGGACAGCGGGGGAACGAGCAGTACTTC.

The chain joins TRBV7-8 to TRBJ1-2, with D hard to call. The CDR3 is 14 amino acids. Trimming cost V 0 bases and J 5 bases, with 10 bases left between them. Germline V gene data show CDR1 as SGHVS and CDR2 as FQNEAQ. DNA for the CDR3: TGTGCCAGCAGCTTAGCCAGGACTGTTTATGGCTACACCTTC. This gives the protein CASSLARTVYGYTF.

This clonotype appeared a few times. The chain couples TRBV12-3 or TRBV12-4 to TRBJ2-2; D might be TRBD1 (5 bases). This CDR3 comprises 13 residues. V gave up 2 bases and J gave up 6 bases, with 7 bases separating them. The CDR3 coding sequence is TGTGCCAGCAGTTTACCAGGGTCCGGGGAGCTGTTTTTT. Its translation is CASSLPGSGELFF.

This clonotype was detected only a few times. The V call is TRBV10-3, the J call TRBJ1-5, with D possibly matching TRBD1 (6 bases). The CDR3 totals 12 residues. Trimming left V 6 bases short and J 10 bases short, with 13 bases between. The germline V gene encodes CDR1 ENHRY and CDR2 SYGVKD. The CDR3 DNA follows: TGTGCCATCAGCCCCGAGGGGGTTCCCCAGCATTTT. Translating it yields CAISPEGVPQHF.

This rearrangement joins TRBV20-1 to TRBJ2-5; 7 positions agree with TRBD1. With 7 bases clipped from V and 3 bases from J, the junction kept 8 bases outside the gene matches. Germline V CDR1 and CDR2: DFQATT, SNEGSKA (reference sequence). This CDR3 is 13 amino acids long. The CDR3, as DNA: TGCAGTGTGCAGGGGCAGGGGGAAGAGACCCAGTACTTC. It codes for CSVQGQGEETQYF.

The chain has TRBV27 and TRBJ1-1, with 8 bases identical to TRBD1. CDR1 is MNHEY and CDR2 is SMNVEV in the germline V gene (reference sequence). V lost 5 bases to trimming and J lost 3 bases; unmatched junction nucleotides: 5. This CDR3 is 14 amino acids long. This CDR3 reads CASSHPDRDTEAFF. The DNA of the CDR3 is TGTGCCAGCAGTCACCCGGACAGGGACACTGAAGCTTTCTTT.